This T cell receptor beta chain was sequenced for a study of Graves' ophthalmopathy and Graves' hyperthyroidism. Points from the study as a whole: For predicting ophthalmopathy progression, the model had 70.59% sensitivity and 72.22% specificity. Blood contained most expanded thyroid clonotypes exceeding 0.001 frequency.

This clonotype was observed many times. What it recognizes is unknown. The CDR3 loop spans 14 amino acids. Germline CDR1 and CDR2: MNHEY and SMNVEV (reference sequence). V was cut by 3 bases and J by 1 base, with 9 bases left in between. Amplifying from RNA transcripts, the study obtained TCR beta CDR3 regions. First-round RT-PCR relied on HTBI primers, and a second-round multiplex PCR came next. MiXCR was run by TCRdb on the multiplex PCR reads, yielding one entry per CDR3 protein. This sample has 350,000 or so distinct CDR3 sequences; 15% to 20% occur once, and the top ten carry approximately 13%. Sequenced material: peripheral blood. This chain connects TRBV27 to TRBJ1-1; maybe TRBD1 (5 bases). This TCR was sampled from an adult man with Graves' ophthalmopathy. DNA of the CDR3: TGTGCCAGCAGTTTTCTGGGGGAGAACACTGAAGCTTTCTTT. Protein sequence: CASSFLGENTEAFF.